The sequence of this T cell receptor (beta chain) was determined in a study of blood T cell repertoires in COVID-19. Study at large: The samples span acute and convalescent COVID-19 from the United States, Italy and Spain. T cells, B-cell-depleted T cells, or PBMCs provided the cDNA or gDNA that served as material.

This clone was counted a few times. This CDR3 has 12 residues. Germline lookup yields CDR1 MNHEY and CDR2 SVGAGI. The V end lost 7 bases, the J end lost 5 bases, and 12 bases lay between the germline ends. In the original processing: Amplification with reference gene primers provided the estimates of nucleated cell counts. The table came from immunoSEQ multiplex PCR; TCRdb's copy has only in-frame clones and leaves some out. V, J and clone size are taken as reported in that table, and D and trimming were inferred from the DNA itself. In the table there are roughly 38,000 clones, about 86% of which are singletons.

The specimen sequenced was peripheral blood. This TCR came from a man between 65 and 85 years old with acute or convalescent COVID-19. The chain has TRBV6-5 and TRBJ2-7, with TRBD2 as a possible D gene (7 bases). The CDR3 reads CASMGGAHEQYF. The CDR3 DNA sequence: TGTGCCAGCATGGGGGGGGCCCACGAGCAGTACTTC.